What follows describes a single T cell receptor beta chain. This specimen belongs to a study of T cells in Graves' hyperthyroidism and ophthalmopathy. V dropped 5 bases and J dropped 1; count of bases not matched to a gene: 6. The length of the CDR3 is 15 residues. Germline V CDR1 and CDR2: SGHKS, YYEKEE (reference sequence). The source material, RNA transcripts, was used to amplify TCR beta CDR3 regions. The study used the HTBI primer set for a first-round RT-PCR of the TCR CDR3. TCRdb independently ran MiXCR on the multiplex PCR reads; one entry per CDR3 protein. Of about 600,000 distinct CDR3 sequences in the sample, 13% to 15% were seen once.

The TCR comes from a woman in her 50s with Graves' ophthalmopathy. Sequenced input: blood. The chain is built from TRBV5-5 and TRBJ1-5, with 7 bases fitting TRBD1. The CDR3 loop is CASSFNRGSNQPQHF. DNA of the CDR3: TGTGCCAGCAGTTTTAACAGGGGAAGCAATCAGCCCCAGCATTTT.